The clone carrying this T cell receptor beta chain was observed a handful of times. No antigen is known for it. These data come from a study of T-cell reconstitution after alpha-beta-depleted transplantation in children. It was with unique molecular identifiers that the TCRbeta library was prepared. TCRdb fed the PCR reads into MiXCR, producing one record per CDR3 protein. The sample contains under 400,000 distinct CDR3 sequences, approximately 23% of which appear only once. The CDR3 contains 14 residues. V was pared by 7 bases and J by 7 bases, with 12 bases of the junction left unmatched. Whole-study results and caveats: Day-60 TCRbeta diversity that was high in some patients was derived from surviving recipient T cells and thymic progenitors. Counts and diversity of T cells one year after transplant came mostly from newly produced T cells. Reported findings indicate that, about two months after transplant, alpha-beta T cells came from several hundred expanded clones, which were derived from non-depleted graft cells.

This TCR was sampled from a male patient between 5 and 17 years old who had a stem cell transplant for acute lymphoblastic leukemia, so the T cells may come from the graft donor. The rearrangement links TRBV12-3 or TRBV12-4 to TRBJ2-5; TRBD1 matches at 7 bases. This material consisted of PBMCs, mostly from graft donor cells, taken 180 days after TCRalphabeta/CD19-depleted stem cell transplant. In nucleotides, the CDR3 is TGTGCCAGCACCTACCGGACAGGCCCCAGGACCCAGTACTTC. Amino acids: CASTYRTGPRTQYF.